This TCR beta chain was identified in a study of blood T cell repertoires in COVID-19 (dated by TCRdb to 2020 to 2021). For context, the study as a whole: The collaborator samples originated in the United States, Italy and Spain and spanned the acute and convalescent phases of COVID-19. The prospective study material was composed of cDNA or gDNA derived from T cells, B-cell-depleted T cells, or PBMCs. Subjects who had been exposed to COVID-19, were actively infected with it, or had recovered from it provided the deeply sampled blood TCRbeta repertoires that made up the dataset. The repertoires were released in a freely available public database intended as a resource for research on the immune response to SARS-CoV-2. The samples were drawn from two sources: the first 160 participants of the ongoing ImmuneRACE study, and approximately 1,300 subjects contributed by 6 global collaborators. A de-identified subject ID, COVID-19 status, age in years and sex were almost always included in the sample metadata. Where available, HLA class I and class II types were obtained from metadata supplied by the sample provider rather than from assay-based typing.

The immunoSEQ Assay, a bias-controlled multiplex PCR, was used to amplify TCRbeta CDR3 regions from genomic DNA. Processing in the source paper ran as follows. Nucleated cell counts per sample were estimated from amplification of reference gene primers within the assay. Sequence reads were collapsed and filtered to measure the absolute abundance of every unique TCRbeta CDR3 rearrangement. Productive Simpson clonality was computed per sample as the square root of Simpson's diversity index over productive rearrangements. What TCRdb holds here is the immuneACCESS table cut down to in-frame rearrangements. Part of the clones is not present; checked against another copy, under half of the missing clones reflect an unresolved V gene, and the others are unexplained. That table furnishes V, J and clone size, whereas the DNA furnished D and trimming. The sample table records 150,000 to 200,000 clones; roughly 89% of these occur just once. The ten largest make up 1.6% of the sample.

Remarks on this clone: Its antigen remains undetermined. No much larger clonotype is one base removed from it; base qualities were not supplied.

In the germline V gene, CDR1 corresponds to SGHAT and CDR2 to FQNNGV. Counted from cysteine to phenylalanine, this CDR3 has 12 amino acids. CDR3 DNA is the only sequence kept; it has 36 bases, read in frame from the first base. Relative to germline, V is 0 bases shorter and J is 4 bases shorter, with 3 bases between their ends. The full study reports these points: The amount of clinical and demographic metadata varied by source and participant and was provided uncurated.

The collaborating institutions used their own protocols to collect whole blood in K2EDTA tubes. For TCRbeta analysis, collaborators shipped samples as frozen whole blood, isolated PBMCs, or DNA extracted from either of those sample types. The chain is made from TRBV11-2 and TRBJ1-1, with the identity of the D gene unclear. The sequenced material came from peripheral blood. The TCR comes from a woman aged 45 to 65 with acute or convalescent COVID-19. The base sequence is TGTGCCAGCAGCTTAGACGGCACTGAAGCTTTCTTT. The resulting protein is CASSLDGTEAFF.